This TCR beta chain was found in a study of PD-1 blockade in mismatch repair-deficient tumors. TCRs were sequenced from three patients responding to pembrolizumab. The protocol was immunoSEQ multiplex PCR, while the TCRdb copy is restricted to in-frame clones and leaves out a portion. Among some 85,000 clones listed, 80% to 90% were seen once. Details on this clone: Its antigen remains unknown.

CDR1 is PRHDT, CDR2 FYEKMQ, per germline (reference sequence). J was trimmed by 8 bases and V by 5 bases; bases with no gene match: 4. The CDR3 spans 14 residues. Whole-study findings and limits: Tumor-resident clones, often undetectable pretreatment in blood, expanded then contracted after pembrolizumab.

The chain links TRBV13 to TRBJ2-1; 12 bases align to TRBD2. The sequence was collected from an adult with mismatch repair-deficient cancer. The sequencing here drew on peripheral blood, taken 44 weeks after starting pembrolizumab. The CDR3 sequence: CASSTWTSGDEQFF. In DNA form, the CDR3 reads TGTGCCAGCAGCACCTGGACTAGCGGGGATGAGCAGTTCTTC.